This is a list of T cell receptor beta chains from one sample in a study of cytomegalovirus exposure and HLA in healthy donors. Method: immunoSEQ multiplex PCR; TCRdb's copy keeps in-frame clones and lacks some. The sample has 85,000 to 90,000 clones, about 66% seen once. The material sequenced was PBMCs. The receptors stem from a young man in good health and CMV-seronegative. CDR3s include the opening cysteine and the closing phenylalanine or tryptophan. Fields, in order: clone size, J gene, V gene, D gene, CDR3 protein, CDR3 DNA. A D gene is named only where the DNA matches it firmly. Size tells how often a clone was seen (once, few, many) or the class of an expanded clone, and some rows leave it out.

few TRBJ1-5 TRBV19 NA CASSMRQGGQPQHF TGTGCCAGTAGTATGCGCCAGGGTGGCCAGCCCCAGCATTTT
once TRBJ2-7 TRBV29-1 TRBD1 CSGRQGNEQYF TGCAGCGGACGACAGGGTAACGAGCAGTACTTC
NA TRBJ1-2 TRBV7-3 TRBD1 CASSLPGQGLGYTF TGTGCCAGCAGCCTCCCCGGACAGGGTCTTGGCTACACCTTC
NA TRBJ2-1 TRBV7-9 TRBD2 CASSPLAGKVDEQFF TGTGCCAGCAGCCCCCTAGCGGGGAAGGTGGATGAGCAGTTCTTC
few TRBJ1-1 TRBV19 NA CASLKDSRLNTEAFF TGTGCCAGTTTGAAGGACAGCCGGTTGAACACTGAAGCTTTCTTT
NA TRBJ2-5 TRBV5-1 TRBD1 CASSLALTGGGETQYF TGCGCCAGCAGCTTGGCGTTGACAGGGGGAGGAGAGACCCAGTACTTC
NA TRBJ2-7 TRBV6-6 TRBD2 CASSLLAEQYF TGTGCCAGCAGCCTACTAGCGGAGCAGTACTTC
NA TRBJ1-1 TRBV6-6 TRBD1 CASGDRGVNTEAFF TGTGCCAGCGGTGACAGGGGGGTGAACACTGAAGCTTTCTTT
NA TRBJ2-4 TRBV6-5 NA CASSYSGTKNIQYF TGTGCCAGCAGTTATTCCGGGACAAAAAACATTCAGTACTTC
NA TRBJ2-6 TRBV9 TRBD2 CASSVEELAGNSGANVLTF TGTGCCAGCAGCGTAGAAGAACTAGCGGGAAACTCTGGGGCCAACGTCCTGACTTTC
NA TRBJ1-5 TRBV18 TRBD1 CASSSDRGSNQPQHF TGTGCCAGCTCATCCGACAGGGGGAGTAATCAGCCCCAGCATTTT
NA TRBJ1-2 TRBV19 NA CASSMPDSLNYGYTF TGTGCCAGTAGTATGCCGGACAGCCTAAACTATGGCTACACCTTC
NA TRBJ1-2 TRBV6-5 NA CASSYSAGVHGYTF TGTGCCAGCAGTTACTCCGCAGGGGTCCATGGCTACACCTTC
NA TRBJ1-2 TRBV4-1 NA CASSQYSYYGYTF TGCGCCAGCAGCCAGTACTCCTACTATGGCTACACCTTC
NA TRBJ1-2 TRBV27 TRBD1 CASSTWTGIIKGYTF TGTGCCAGCAGTACCTGGACAGGGATTATCAAGGGCTACACCTTC
NA TRBJ2-1 TRBV5-4 TRBD2 CASSLGTSGGEQFF TGTGCCAGCAGCTTAGGGACTAGCGGGGGGGAGCAGTTCTTC
NA TRBJ2-4 TRBV28 TRBD1 CASSSREGANIQYF TGTGCCAGCAGCTCTCGAGAGGGGGCGAACATTCAGTACTTC
NA TRBJ2-7 TRBV29-1 NA CSVEPQESNEQYF TGCAGCGTTGAACCCCAGGAATCGAACGAGCAGTACTTC
NA TRBJ1-1 TRBV2 NA CASSEPGQAFF TGTGCCAGCAGTGAACCGGGTCAAGCTTTCTTT
NA TRBJ1-1 TRBV15 TRBD1 CATSRDDWSRGAEAFF TGTGCCACCAGCAGAGATGATTGGAGCAGGGGGGCTGAAGCTTTCTTT
NA TRBJ2-7 TRBV11-2 TRBD2 CASSSATGTSGYEQYF TGTGCCAGCAGCTCTGCGACCGGGACTAGCGGCTACGAGCAGTACTTC
few TRBJ2-1 TRBV2 TRBD1 CASSADRGGNEQFF TGTGCCAGCAGTGCGGACAGGGGGGGCAATGAGCAGTTCTTC
NA TRBJ2-7 TRBV19 TRBD1 CASSIGLQGTYEQYF TGTGCCAGTAGTATAGGGTTACAGGGGACCTACGAGCAGTACTTC
NA TRBJ2-1 TRBV7-2 TRBD2 CASSSLAGGRNEQFF TGTGCCAGCAGCTCTCTAGCGGGGGGGCGGAATGAGCAGTTCTTC
NA TRBJ2-7 TRBV5-6 NA CASRRQGSSYEQYF TGTGCCAGCAGGCGGCAGGGGAGCTCCTACGAGCAGTACTTC
once TRBJ2-1 TRBV15 NA CATSPLPYNEQFF TGTGCCACCAGTCCCCTACCCTACAATGAGCAGTTCTTC
few TRBJ1-4 TRBV4-3 NA CASSQDNRANEKLFF TGCGCCAGCAGCCAAGATAACAGAGCTAATGAAAAACTGTTTTTT
NA TRBJ1-1 TRBV7-9 TRBD1 CASSGRGLNTEAFF TGTGCCAGCAGCGGCAGGGGGCTGAACACTGAAGCTTTCTTT
NA TRBJ1-1 TRBV2 NA CASSVRRDTEAFF TGTGCCAGCAGTGTCAGGAGGGACACTGAAGCTTTCTTT